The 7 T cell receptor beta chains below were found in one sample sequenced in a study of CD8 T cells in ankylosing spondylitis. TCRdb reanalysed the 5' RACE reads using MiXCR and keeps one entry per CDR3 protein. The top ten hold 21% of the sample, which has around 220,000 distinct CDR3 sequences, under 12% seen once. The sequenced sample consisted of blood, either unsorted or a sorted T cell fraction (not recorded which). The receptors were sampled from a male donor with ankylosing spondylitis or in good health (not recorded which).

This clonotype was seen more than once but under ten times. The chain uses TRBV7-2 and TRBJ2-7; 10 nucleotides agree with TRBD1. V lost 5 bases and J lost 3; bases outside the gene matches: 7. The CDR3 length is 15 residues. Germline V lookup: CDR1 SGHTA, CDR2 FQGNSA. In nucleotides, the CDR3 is TGTGCCAGCAGCAGCGGGACAGGGGACCTCTACGAGCAGTACTTC. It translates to CASSSGTGDLYEQYF.

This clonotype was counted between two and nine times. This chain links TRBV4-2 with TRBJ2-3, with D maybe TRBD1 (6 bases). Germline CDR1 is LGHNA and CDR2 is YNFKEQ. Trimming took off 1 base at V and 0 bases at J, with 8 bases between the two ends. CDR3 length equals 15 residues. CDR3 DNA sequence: TGTGCCAGCAGCCAAGCGGGACAAAGCACAGATACGCAGTATTTT. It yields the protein CASSQAGQSTDTQYF.

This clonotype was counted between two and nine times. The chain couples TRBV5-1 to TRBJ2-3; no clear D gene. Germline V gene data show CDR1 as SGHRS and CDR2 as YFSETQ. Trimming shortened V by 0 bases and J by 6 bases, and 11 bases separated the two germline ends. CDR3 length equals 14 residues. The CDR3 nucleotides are TGCGCCAGCAGCTTGGCCTTGGTTTCGGATACGCAGTATTTT. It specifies CASSLALVSDTQYF.

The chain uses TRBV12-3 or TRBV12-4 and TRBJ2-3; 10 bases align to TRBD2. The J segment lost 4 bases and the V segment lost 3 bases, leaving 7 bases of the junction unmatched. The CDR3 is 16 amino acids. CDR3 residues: CASSLSGGAPSDTQYF. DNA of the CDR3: TGTGCCAGCAGTTTGAGCGGGGGGGCCCCGTCAGATACGCAGTATTTT.

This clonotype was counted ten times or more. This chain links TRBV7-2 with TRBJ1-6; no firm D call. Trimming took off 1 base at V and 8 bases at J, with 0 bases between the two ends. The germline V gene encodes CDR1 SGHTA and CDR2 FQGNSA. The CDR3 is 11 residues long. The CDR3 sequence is CASSLDSPLHF. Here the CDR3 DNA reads TGTGCCAGCAGCTTAGATTCACCCCTCCACTTT.

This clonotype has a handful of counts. Here the CDR3 reads CASSPWTGTRETQYF. Here the CDR3 DNA reads TGTGCCAGCAGTCCATGGACAGGGACGAGGGAGACCCAGTACTTC. This chain joins TRBV6-1 and TRBJ2-5; 8 bases are shared with TRBD1. The CDR3 sequence is 15 residues long. The J segment lost 5 bases and the V segment lost 5 bases, leaving 10 bases of the junction unmatched. CDR1 is MNHNS, CDR2 SASEGT, per germline.

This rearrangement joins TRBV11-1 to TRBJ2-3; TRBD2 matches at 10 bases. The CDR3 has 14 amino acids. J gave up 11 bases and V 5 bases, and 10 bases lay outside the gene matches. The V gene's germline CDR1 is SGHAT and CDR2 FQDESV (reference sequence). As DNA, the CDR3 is TGTGCCAGCAGCACAAGCGGGGGGGGGACTGTGCAGTATTTT. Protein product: CASSTSGGGTVQYF.